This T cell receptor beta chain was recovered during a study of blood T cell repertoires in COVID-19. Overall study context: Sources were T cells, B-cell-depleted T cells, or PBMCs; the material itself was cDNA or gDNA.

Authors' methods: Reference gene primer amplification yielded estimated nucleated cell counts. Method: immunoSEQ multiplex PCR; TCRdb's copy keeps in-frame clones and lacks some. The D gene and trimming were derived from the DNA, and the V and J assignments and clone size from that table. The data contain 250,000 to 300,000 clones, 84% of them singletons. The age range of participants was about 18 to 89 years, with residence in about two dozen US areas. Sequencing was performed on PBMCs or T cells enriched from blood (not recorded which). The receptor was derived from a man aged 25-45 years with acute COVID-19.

The CDR3 DNA is TGTGCCAGCACCTGGAACACTGAAGCTTTCTTT. Residues: CASTWNTEAFF. The chain employs TRBV28 and TRBJ1-1; D not resolved. Trimming shortened V by 7 bases and J by 1 base, and 4 bases separated the two germline ends. Germline-derived CDR1 and CDR2 are MDHEN and SYDVKM. The CDR3 has 11 residues.